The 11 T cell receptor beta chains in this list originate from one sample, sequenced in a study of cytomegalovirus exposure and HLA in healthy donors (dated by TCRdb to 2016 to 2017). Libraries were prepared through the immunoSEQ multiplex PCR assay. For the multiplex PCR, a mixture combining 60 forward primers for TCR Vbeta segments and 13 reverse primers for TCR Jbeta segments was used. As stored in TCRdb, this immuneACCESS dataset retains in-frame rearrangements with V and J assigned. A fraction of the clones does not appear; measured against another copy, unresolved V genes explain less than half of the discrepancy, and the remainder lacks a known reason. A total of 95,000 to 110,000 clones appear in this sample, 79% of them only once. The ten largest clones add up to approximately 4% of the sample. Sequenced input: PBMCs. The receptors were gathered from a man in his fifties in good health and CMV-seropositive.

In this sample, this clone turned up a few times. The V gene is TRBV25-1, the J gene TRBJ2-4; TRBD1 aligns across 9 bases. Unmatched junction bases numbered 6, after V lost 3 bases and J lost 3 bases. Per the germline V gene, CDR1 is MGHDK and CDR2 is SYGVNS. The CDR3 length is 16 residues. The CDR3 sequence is CASSEPTGGYKNIQYF. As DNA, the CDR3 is TGTGCCAGCAGTGAGCCGACAGGGGGTTACAAAAACATTCAGTACTTC.

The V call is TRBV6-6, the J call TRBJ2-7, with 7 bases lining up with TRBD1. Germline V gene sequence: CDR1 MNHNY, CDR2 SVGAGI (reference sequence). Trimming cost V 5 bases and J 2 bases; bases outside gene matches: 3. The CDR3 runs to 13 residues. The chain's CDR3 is CASSPGTAYEQYF. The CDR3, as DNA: TGTGCCAGCAGTCCCGGGACAGCCTACGAGCAGTACTTC.

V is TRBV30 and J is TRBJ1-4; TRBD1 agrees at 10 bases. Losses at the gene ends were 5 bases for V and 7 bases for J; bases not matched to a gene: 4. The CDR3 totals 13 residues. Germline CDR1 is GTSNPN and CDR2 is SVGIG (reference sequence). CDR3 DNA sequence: TGTGCCTGGGGAGACAGGGGGCCTGAAAAACTGTTTTTT. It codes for CAWGDRGPEKLFF.

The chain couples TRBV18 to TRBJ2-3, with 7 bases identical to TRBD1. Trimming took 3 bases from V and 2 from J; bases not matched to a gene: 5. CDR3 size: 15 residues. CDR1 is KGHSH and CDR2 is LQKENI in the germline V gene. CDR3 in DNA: TGTGCCAGCTCACCCGTGACAGGGATCACAGATACGCAGTATTTT. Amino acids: CASSPVTGITDTQYF.

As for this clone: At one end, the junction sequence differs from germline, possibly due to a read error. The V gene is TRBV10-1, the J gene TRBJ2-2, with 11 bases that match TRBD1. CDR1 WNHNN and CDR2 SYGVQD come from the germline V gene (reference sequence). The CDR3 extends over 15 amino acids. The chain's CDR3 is CASTGWDRGCRGAVF. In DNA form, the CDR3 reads TGCGCCAGCACTGGGTGGGACAGGGGGTGTCGGGGAGCTGTTTTT.

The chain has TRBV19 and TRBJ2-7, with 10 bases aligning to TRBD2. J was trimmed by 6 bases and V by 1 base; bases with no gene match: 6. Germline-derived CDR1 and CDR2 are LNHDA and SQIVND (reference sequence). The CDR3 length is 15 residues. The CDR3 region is CASSIGASGSGEQYF. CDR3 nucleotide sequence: TGTGCCAGTAGTATAGGCGCTAGCGGGAGTGGCGAGCAGTACTTC.

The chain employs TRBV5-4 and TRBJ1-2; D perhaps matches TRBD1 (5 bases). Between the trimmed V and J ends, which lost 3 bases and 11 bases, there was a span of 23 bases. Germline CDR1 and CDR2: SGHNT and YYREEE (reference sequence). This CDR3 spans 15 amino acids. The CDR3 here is CASSSPGRGGGKYTF. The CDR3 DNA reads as TGTGCCAGCAGCTCCCCCGGCCGGGGCGGGGGAAAATACACCTTC.

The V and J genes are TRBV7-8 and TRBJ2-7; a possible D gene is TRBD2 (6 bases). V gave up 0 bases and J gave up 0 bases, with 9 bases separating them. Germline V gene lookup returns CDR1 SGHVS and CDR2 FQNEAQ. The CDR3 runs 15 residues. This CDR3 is CASSLASGLSYEQYF. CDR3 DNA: TGTGCCAGCAGCTTAGCGTCGGGACTCTCCTACGAGCAGTACTTC.

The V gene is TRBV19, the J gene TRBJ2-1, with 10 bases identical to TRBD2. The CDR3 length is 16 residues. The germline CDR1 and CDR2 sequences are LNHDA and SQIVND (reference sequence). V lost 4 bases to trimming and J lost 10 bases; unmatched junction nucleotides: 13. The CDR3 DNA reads TGTGCCAGTAGTAAGTACTCTAGCGGGAGAGGAAACGAGCAGTTCTTC. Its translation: CASSKYSSGRGNEQFF.

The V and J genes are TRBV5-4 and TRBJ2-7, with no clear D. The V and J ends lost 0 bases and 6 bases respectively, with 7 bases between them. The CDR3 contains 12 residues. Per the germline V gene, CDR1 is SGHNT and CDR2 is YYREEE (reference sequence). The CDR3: CASSLELAEQYF. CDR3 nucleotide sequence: TGTGCCAGCAGCTTGGAACTTGCCGAGCAGTACTTC.

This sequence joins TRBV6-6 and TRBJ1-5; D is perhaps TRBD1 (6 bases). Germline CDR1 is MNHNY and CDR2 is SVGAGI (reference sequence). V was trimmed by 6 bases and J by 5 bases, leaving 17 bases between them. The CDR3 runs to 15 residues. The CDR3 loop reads CASRLWTAQDQPQHF. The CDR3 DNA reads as TGTGCCAGCAGGTTATGGACAGCCCAAGATCAGCCCCAGCATTTT.